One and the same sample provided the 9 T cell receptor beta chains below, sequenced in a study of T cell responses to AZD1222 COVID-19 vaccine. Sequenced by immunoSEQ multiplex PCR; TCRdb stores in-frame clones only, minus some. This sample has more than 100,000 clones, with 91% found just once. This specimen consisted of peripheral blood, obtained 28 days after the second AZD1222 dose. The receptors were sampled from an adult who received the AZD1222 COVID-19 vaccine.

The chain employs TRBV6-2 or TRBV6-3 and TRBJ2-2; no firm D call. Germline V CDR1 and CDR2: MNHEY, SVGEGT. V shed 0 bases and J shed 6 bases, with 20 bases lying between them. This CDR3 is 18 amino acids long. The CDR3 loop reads CASSYSNGGLGYAGELFF. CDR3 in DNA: TGTGCCAGCAGTTACTCGAATGGTGGGTTAGGGTACGCCGGGGAGCTGTTTTTT.

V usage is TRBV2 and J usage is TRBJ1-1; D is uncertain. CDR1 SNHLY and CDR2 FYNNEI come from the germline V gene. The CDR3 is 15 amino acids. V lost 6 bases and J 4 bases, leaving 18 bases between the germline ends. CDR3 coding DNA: TGTGCCAGCAGCGCCCGGACGGGTGGTGGCACTGAAGCTTTCTTT. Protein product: CASSARTGGGTEAFF.

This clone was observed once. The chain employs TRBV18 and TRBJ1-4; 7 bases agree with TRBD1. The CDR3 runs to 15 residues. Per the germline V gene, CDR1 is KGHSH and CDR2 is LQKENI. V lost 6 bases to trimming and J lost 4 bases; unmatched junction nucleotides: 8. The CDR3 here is CASSRAQGSNEKLFF. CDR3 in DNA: TGTGCCAGCTCCCGCGCACAGGGGAGTAATGAAAAACTGTTTTTT.

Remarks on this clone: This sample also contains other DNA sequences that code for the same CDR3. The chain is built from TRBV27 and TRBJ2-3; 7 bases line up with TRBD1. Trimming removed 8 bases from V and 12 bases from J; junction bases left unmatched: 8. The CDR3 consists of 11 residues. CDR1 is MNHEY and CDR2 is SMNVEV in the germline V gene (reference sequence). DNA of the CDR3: TGTGCCAGCTCCACAGGGGTCACACAGTATTTT. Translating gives CASSTGVTQYF.

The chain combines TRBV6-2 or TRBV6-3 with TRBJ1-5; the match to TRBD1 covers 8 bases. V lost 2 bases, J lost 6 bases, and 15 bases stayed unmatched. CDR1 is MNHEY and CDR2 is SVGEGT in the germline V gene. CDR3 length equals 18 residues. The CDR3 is CASSYNRDRNPPSQPQHF. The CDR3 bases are TGTGCCAGCAGTTACAACCGGGACAGGAACCCGCCGAGTCAGCCCCAGCATTTT.

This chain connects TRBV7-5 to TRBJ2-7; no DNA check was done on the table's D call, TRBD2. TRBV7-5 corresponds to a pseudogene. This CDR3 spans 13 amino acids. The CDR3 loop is CARSLSTIYEQYF. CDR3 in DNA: TGTGCCAGAAGCTTAAGCACCATCTACGAGCAGTACTTC.

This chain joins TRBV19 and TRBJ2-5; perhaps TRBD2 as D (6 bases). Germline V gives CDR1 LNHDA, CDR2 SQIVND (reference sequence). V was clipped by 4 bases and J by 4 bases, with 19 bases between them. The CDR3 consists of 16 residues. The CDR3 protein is CASSTRGTGASETQYF. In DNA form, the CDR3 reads TGTGCCAGTAGTACCCGAGGGACGGGAGCATCAGAGACCCAGTACTTC.

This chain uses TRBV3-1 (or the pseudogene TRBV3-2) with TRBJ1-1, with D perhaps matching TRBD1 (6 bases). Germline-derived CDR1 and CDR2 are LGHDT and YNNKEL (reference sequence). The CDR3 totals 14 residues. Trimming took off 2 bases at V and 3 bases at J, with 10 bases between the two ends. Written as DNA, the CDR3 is TGTGCCAGCAGCCAAAACAGGGCGGACACTGAAGCTTTCTTT. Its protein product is CASSQNRADTEAFF.

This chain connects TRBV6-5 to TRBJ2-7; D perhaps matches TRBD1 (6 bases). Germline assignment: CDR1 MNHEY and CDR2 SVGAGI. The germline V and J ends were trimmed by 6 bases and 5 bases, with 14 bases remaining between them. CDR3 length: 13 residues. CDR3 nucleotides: TGTGCCAGCAGGCCCGCAGGGGCGGACGAGCAGTACTTC. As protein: CASRPAGADEQYF.